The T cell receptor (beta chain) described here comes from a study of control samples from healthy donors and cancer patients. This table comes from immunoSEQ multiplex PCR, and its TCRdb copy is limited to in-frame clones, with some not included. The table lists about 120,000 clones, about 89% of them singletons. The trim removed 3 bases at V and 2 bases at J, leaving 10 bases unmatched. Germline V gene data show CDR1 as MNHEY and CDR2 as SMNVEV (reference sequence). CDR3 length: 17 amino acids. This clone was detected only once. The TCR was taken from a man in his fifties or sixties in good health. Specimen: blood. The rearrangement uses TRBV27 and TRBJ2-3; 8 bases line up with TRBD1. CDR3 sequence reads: CASSFTPRTGNTDTQYF. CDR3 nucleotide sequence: TGTGCCAGCAGTTTCACACCCCGGACAGGGAACACAGATACGCAGTATTTT.